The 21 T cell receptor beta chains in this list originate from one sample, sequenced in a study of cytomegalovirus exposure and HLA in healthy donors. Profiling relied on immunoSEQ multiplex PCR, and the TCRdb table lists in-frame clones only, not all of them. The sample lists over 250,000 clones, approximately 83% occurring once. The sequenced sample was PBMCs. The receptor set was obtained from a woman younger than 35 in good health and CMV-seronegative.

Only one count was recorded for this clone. This CDR3 reads CASSPREGFGELFF. DNA of the CDR3: TGTGCCAGCTCACCGAGGGAGGGCTTCGGGGAGCTGTTTTTT. The chain uses TRBV18 and TRBJ2-2; 7 positions agree with TRBD2. The CDR3 covers 14 residues. CDR1 is KGHSH and CDR2 is LQKENI in the germline V gene. The ends lost 3 bases at V and 7 bases at J; junction bases unmatched: 5.

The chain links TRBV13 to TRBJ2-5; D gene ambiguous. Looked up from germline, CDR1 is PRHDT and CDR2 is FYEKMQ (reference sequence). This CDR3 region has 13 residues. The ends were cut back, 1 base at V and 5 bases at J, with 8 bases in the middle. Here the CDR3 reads CASSLARMETQYF. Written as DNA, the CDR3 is TGTGCCAGCAGCTTAGCGCGGATGGAGACCCAGTACTTC.

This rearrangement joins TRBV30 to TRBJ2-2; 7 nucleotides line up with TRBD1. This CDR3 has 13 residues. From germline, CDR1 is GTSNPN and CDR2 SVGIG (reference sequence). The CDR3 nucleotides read TGTGCTTCAACAGGGGTGAGGACCGGGGAGCTGTTTTTT. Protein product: CASTGVRTGELFF.

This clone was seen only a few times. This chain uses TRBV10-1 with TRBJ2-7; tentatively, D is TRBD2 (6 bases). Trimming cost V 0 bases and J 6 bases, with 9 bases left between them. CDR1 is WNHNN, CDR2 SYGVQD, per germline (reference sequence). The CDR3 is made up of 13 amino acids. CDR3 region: CASSESGGSEQYF. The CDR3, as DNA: TGCGCCAGCAGTGAGTCTGGGGGGTCCGAGCAGTACTTC.

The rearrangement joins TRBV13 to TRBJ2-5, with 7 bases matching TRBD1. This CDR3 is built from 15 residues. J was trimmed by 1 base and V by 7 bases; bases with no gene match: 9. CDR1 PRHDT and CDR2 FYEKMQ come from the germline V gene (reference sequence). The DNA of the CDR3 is TGTGCCAGCACCTACAGGACAGGCGGCCAAGAGACCCAGTACTTC. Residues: CASTYRTGGQETQYF.

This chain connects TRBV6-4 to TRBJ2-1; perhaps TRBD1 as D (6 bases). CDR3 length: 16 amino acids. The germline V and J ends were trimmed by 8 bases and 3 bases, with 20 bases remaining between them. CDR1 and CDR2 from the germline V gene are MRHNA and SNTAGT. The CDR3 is CASSTFGRGRYNEQFF. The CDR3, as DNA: TGTGCCAGCTCGACCTTTGGCAGGGGCCGCTACAATGAGCAGTTCTTC.

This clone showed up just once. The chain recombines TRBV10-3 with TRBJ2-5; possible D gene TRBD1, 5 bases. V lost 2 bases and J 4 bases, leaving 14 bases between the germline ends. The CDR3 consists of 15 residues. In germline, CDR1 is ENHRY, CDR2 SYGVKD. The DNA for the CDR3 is TGTGCCATCAGTGAGCCCCTGCAGGGAAGAGAGACCCAGTACTTC. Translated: CAISEPLQGRETQYF.

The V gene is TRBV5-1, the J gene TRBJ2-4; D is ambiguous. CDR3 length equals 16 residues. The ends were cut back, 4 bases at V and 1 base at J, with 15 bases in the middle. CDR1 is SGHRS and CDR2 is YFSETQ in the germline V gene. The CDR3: CASSPPVRTAKNIQYF. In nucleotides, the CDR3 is TGCGCCAGCAGCCCCCCCGTTAGAACGGCCAAAAACATTCAGTACTTC. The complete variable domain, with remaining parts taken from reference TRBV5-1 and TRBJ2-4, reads KAGVTQTPRYLIKTRGQQVTLSCSPISGHRSVSWYQQTPGQGLQFLFEYFSETQRNKGNFPGRFSGRQFSNSRSEMNVSTLELGDSALYLCASSPPVRTAKNIQYFGAGTRLSVL.

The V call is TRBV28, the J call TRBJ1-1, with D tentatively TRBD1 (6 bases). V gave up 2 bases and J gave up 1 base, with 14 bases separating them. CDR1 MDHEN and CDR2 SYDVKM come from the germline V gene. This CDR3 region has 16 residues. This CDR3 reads CASSLAGAPRNTEAFF. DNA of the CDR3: TGTGCCAGCAGTTTAGCAGGGGCTCCGCGGAACACTGAAGCTTTCTTT.

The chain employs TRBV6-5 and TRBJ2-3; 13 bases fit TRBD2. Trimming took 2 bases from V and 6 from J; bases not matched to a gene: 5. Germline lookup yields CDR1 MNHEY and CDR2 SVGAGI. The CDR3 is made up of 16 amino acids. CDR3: CASSYTGLAGDDTQYF. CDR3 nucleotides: TGTGCCAGCAGTTACACCGGACTAGCGGGGGACGATACGCAGTATTTT.

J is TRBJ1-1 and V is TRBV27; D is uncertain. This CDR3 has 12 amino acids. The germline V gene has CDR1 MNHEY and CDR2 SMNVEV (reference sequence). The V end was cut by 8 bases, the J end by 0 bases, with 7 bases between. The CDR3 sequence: CASRFLNTEAFF. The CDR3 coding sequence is TGTGCCAGCCGGTTTTTGAACACTGAAGCTTTCTTT.

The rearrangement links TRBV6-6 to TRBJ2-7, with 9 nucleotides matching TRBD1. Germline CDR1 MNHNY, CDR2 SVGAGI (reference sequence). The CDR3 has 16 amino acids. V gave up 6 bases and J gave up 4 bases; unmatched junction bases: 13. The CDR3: CASSTRIQGARYEQYF. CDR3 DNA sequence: TGTGCCAGCAGCACGAGGATACAGGGGGCCAGGTACGAGCAGTACTTC.

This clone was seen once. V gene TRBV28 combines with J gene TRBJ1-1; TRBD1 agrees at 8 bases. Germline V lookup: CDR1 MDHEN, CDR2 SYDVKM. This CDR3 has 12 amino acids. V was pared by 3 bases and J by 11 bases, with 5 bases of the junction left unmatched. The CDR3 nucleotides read TGTGCCAGCAGTTTTCAGGACAGGGACGCTTTCTTT. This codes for CASSFQDRDAFF.

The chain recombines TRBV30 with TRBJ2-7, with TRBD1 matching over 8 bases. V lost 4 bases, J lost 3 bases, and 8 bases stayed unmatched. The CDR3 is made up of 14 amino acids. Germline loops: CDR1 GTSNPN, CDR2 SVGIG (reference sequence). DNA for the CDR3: TGTGCCTGGACTTACGGACAGGGAGGCTACGAGCAGTACTTC. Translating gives CAWTYGQGGYEQYF.

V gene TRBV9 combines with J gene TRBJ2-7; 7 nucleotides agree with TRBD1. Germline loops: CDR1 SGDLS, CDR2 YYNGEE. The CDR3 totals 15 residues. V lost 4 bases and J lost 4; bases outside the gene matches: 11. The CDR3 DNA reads TGTGCCAGCAGCCCCCGACAGGGCGCCGGATACGAGCAGTACTTC. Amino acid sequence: CASSPRQGAGYEQYF.

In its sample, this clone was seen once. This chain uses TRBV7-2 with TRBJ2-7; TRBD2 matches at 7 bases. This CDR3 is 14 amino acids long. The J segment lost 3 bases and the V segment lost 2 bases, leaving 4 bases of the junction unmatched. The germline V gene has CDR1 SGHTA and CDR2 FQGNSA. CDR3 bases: TGTGCCAGCAGCTTATGGGGCGGGAGCTACGAGCAGTACTTC. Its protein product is CASSLWGGSYEQYF. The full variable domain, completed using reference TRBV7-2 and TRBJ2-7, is GAGVSQSPSNKVTEKGKDVELRCDPISGHTALYWYRQSLGQGLEFLIYFQGNSAPDKSGLPSDRFSAERTGGSVSTLTIQRTQQEDSAVYLCASSLWGGSYEQYFGPGTRLTVT.

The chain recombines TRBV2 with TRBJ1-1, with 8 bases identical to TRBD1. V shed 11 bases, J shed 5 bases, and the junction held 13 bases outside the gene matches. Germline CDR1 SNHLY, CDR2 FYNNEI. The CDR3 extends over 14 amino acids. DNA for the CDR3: TGTGCCCTCGGGGACAGGATCGAGCGGACTGAAGCTTTCTTT. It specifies CALGDRIERTEAFF.

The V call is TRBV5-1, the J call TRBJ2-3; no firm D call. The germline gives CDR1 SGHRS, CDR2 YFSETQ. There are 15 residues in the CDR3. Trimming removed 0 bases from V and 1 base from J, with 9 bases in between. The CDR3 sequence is CASSLVSEGTDTQYF. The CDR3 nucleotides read TGCGCCAGCAGCTTGGTTTCAGAGGGCACAGATACGCAGTATTTT.

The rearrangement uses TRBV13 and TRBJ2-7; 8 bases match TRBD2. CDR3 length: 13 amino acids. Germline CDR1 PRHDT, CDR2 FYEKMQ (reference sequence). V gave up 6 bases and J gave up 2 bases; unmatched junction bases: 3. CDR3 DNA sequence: TGTGCCAGCAGACGGCGGGGGGCCTACGAGCAGTACTTC. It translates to CASRRRGAYEQYF.

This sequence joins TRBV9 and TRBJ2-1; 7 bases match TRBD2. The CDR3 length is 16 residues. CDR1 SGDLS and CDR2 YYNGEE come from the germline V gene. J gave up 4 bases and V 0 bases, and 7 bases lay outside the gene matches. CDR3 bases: TGTGCCAGCAGCGTAGGGCCTAGCGGACTATACAATGAGCAGTTCTTC. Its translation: CASSVGPSGLYNEQFF. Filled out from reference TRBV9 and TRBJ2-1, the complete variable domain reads DSGVTQTPKHLITATGQRVTLRCSPRSGDLSVYWYQQSLDQGLQFLIQYYNGEERAKGNILERFSAQQFPDLHSELNLSSLELGDSALYFCASSVGPSGLYNEQFFGPGTRLTVL.

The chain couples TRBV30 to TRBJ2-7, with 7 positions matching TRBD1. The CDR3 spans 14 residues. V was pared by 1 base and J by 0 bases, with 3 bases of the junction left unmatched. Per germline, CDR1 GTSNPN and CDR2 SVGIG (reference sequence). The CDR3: CAWSGTGASYEQYF. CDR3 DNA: TGTGCCTGGAGTGGGACAGGCGCCTCCTACGAGCAGTACTTC.